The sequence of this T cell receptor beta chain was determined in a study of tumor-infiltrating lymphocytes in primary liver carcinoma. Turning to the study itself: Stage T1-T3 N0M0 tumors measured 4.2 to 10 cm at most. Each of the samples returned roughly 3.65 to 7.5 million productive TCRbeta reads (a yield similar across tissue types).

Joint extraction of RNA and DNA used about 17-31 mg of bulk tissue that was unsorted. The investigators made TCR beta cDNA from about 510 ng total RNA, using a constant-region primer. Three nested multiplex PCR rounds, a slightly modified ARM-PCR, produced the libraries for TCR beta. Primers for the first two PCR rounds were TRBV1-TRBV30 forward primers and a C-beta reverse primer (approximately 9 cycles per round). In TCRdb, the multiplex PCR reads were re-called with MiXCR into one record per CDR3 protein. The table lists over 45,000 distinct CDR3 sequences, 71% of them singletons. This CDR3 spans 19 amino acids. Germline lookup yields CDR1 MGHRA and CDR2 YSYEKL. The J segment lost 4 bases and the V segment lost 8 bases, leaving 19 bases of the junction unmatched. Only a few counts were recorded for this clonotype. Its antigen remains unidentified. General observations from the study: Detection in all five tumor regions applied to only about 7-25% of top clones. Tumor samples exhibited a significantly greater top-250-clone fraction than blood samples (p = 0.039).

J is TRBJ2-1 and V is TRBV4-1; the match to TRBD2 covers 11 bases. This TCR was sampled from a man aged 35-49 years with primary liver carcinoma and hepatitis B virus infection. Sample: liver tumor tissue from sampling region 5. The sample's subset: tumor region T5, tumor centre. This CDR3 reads CASGQDRGTSGLLYNEQFF. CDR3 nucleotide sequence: TGCGCCAGCGGTCAAGATAGGGGGACTAGCGGTCTTCTATACAATGAGCAGTTCTTC.